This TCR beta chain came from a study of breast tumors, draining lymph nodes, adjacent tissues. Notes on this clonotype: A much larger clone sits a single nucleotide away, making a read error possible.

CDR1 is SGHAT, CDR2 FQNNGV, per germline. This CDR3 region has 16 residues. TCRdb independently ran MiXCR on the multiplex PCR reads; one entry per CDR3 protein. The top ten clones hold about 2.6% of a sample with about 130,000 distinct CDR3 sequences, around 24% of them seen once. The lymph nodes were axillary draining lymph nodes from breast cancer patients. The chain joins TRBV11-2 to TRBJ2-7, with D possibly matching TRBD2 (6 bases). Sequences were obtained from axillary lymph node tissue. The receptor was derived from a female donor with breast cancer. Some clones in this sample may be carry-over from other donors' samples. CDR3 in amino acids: CASSLGATGVNYERYF. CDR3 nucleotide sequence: TGTGCCAGCAGCTTAGGGGCTACGGGGGTTAACTACGAGCGGTACTTC.